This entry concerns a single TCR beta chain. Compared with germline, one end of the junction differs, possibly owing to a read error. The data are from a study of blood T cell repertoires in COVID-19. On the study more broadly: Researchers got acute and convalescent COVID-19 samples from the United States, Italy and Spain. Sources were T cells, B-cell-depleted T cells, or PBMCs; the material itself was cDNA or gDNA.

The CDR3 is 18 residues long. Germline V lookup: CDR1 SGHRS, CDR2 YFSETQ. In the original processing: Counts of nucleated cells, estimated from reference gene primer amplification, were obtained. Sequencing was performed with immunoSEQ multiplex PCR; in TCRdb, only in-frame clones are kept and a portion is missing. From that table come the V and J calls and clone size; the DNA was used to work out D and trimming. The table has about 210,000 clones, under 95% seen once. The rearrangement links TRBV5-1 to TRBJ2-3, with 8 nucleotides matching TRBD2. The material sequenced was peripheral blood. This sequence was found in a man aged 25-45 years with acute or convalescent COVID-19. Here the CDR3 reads CASTLVLVAGSVTDTQYF. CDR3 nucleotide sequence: TGCGCCAGCACCTTGGTCTTAGTAGCGGGGTCTGTCACAGATACGCAGTATTTT.